The 22 T cell receptor beta chains listed next were all sequenced from one sample in a study of cytomegalovirus exposure and HLA in healthy donors (dated by TCRdb to 2016 to 2017). Receptor libraries were prepared by the immunoSEQ multiplex PCR assay. For the multiplex PCR, a mixture combining 60 forward primers for TCR Vbeta segments and 13 reverse primers for TCR Jbeta segments was used. The table comes from immuneACCESS by way of TCRdb, which keeps in-frame sequences with V and J called. Part of the clones is missing from these tables; in studies checked, under half for an unresolved V gene and the rest for unknown reasons. The sample table records approximately 180,000 clones; 55% to 75% of these occur just once. The top ten clones comprise about 2.5% of the sample. Sample: PBMCs. The receptors here all came from a human donor in good health.

This clone was observed a few times. The chain links TRBV29-1 to TRBJ2-7, with no clear D. Germline values: CDR1 SQVTM, CDR2 ANQGSEA. V lost 3 bases, J lost 3 bases, and 6 bases lay in between. The CDR3 sequence is 11 residues long. CDR3 in amino acids: CSVDDNYEQYF. The CDR3 DNA reads as TGCAGCGTTGATGACAACTACGAGCAGTACTTC.

This chain connects TRBV18 to TRBJ2-7, with D hard to call. With 1 base removed from V and 4 bases from J, the gap between germline ends came to 11 bases. This CDR3 is built from 14 residues. CDR1 is KGHSH and CDR2 is LQKENI in the germline V gene. CDR3 nucleotides: TGTGCCAGCTCACCACAGCTAGATGCTTACGAGCAGTACTTC. It translates to CASSPQLDAYEQYF.

The V gene is TRBV4-3, the J gene TRBJ1-2; weak D call: TRBD1 (5 bases). The V end was cut by 0 bases, the J end by 2 bases, with 13 bases between. The CDR3 consists of 16 residues. From germline, CDR1 is LGHNA and CDR2 YSLEER. CDR3: CASSQDSAGWNYGYTF. The CDR3 bases are TGCGCCAGCAGCCAAGACTCCGCAGGGTGGAACTATGGCTACACCTTC.

V gene TRBV15 combines with J gene TRBJ1-2, with TRBD1 matching over 7 bases. CDR3 size: 15 residues. Looked up from germline, CDR1 is LNHNV and CDR2 is YYDKDF (reference sequence). With V trimmed by 1 base and J by 4 bases, 6 bases remained unmatched. The CDR3 DNA reads as TGTGCCACCAGCAGAGGGGGACAGCCAGTCTATGGCTACACCTTC. Translated, it gives CATSRGGQPVYGYTF.

V and J are TRBV9 and TRBJ1-4, with D maybe TRBD1 (5 bases). The V end was cut by 0 bases, the J end by 8 bases, with 14 bases between. The germline gives CDR1 SGDLS, CDR2 YYNGEE. CDR3 size: 15 residues. The CDR3 reads CASSVGGGIGEKLFF. The CDR3 DNA is TGTGCCAGCAGCGTAGGGGGGGGGATCGGCGAAAAACTGTTTTTT.

This clone was observed a single time. The chain combines TRBV2 with TRBJ1-1; no definite D call. V lost 6 bases and J 0 bases, leaving 8 bases between the germline ends. Germline V gene data show CDR1 as SNHLY and CDR2 as FYNNEI. This CDR3 comprises 13 residues. The CDR3 reads CASRAEMNTEAFF. The CDR3 DNA is TGTGCCAGCAGGGCAGAAATGAACACTGAAGCTTTCTTT.

CDR3: CASSLAQGSYEQYF. Here the CDR3 DNA reads TGCGCCAGCAGCTTGGCGCAGGGGAGCTACGAGCAGTACTTC. The chain carries TRBV5-1 and TRBJ2-7, with D perhaps matching TRBD1 (6 bases). The CDR3 extends over 14 amino acids. The V and J ends lost 0 bases and 3 bases respectively, with 10 bases between them. Looked up from germline, CDR1 is SGHRS and CDR2 is YFSETQ.

V and J are TRBV7-3 and TRBJ2-2; 10 nucleotides match TRBD2. Germline CDR1 SGHTA, CDR2 FQGTGA. The CDR3 consists of 16 residues. The V segment lost 5 bases and the J segment 3 bases; nucleotides outside the gene matches: 6. The CDR3 DNA reads TGTGCCAGCAGCGATCCACTAGCGGGGTACACCGGGGAGCTGTTTTTT. Protein sequence: CASSDPLAGYTGELFF.

V gene TRBV5-1 combines with J gene TRBJ2-5; 7 positions match TRBD1. The end of the DNA fits TRBJ2-7 better, so the J call may be wrong. There are 13 residues in the CDR3. In germline, CDR1 is SGHRS, CDR2 YFSETQ. The CDR3 protein is CASSTRQGVEQYF. The CDR3 region has the DNA TGCGCCAGCAGCACCCGACAGGGAGTCGAGCAGTACTTC.

This clone occurred a few times. The chain has TRBV11-2 and TRBJ2-7; possibly TRBD2 for D (5 bases). CDR3 length: 12 amino acids. Trimming pared 3 bases from V and 6 bases from J, leaving 9 bases between. Germline CDR1 is SGHAT and CDR2 is FQNNGV. The CDR3 protein is CASSFSGTEQYF. The CDR3 DNA reads as TGTGCCAGCAGCTTTTCGGGAACCGAGCAGTACTTC. Drawing the rest from reference TRBV11-2 and TRBJ2-7, the complete variable domain is EAGVAQSPRYKIIEKRQSVAFWCNPISGHATLYWYQQILGQGPKLLIQFQNNGVVDDSQLPKDRFSAERLKGVDSTLKIQPAKLEDSAVYLCASSFSGTEQYFGPGTRLTVT.

This chain joins TRBV5-6 and TRBJ1-1; D ambiguous. Germline V CDR1 and CDR2: SGHDT, YYEEEE. V was clipped by 1 base and J by 6 bases, with 13 bases between them. CDR3 size: 14 residues. The CDR3 nucleotides read TGTGCCAGCAGCTTGACACGTGTTATACCTGAAGCTTTCTTT. Its protein product is CASSLTRVIPEAFF.

This chain links TRBV7-2 with TRBJ2-5; 12 bases fit TRBD2. The CDR3 loop spans 18 amino acids. CDR1 and CDR2 (germline): SGHTA, FQGNSA. V lost 0 bases to trimming and J lost 2 bases; unmatched junction nucleotides: 7. Here the CDR3 DNA reads TGTGCCAGCAGCTTAGCGGTGGCTAGCGGGGGGGGACAAGAGACCCAGTACTTC. It specifies CASSLAVASGGGQETQYF. Based on the CDR3 plus reference TRBV7-2 and TRBJ2-5, the full variable domain is GAGVSQSPSNKVTEKGKDVELRCDPISGHTALYWYRQSLGQGLEFLIYFQGNSAPDKSGLPSDRFSAERTGGSVSTLTIQRTQQEDSAVYLCASSLAVASGGGQETQYFGPGTRLLVL.

V usage is TRBV19 and J usage is TRBJ2-5, with D tentatively TRBD1 (6 bases). V lost 3 bases, J lost 4 bases, and 18 bases lay in between. Per germline, CDR1 LNHDA and CDR2 SQIVND (reference sequence). CDR3 length equals 16 residues. The CDR3 region is CASSMRLVGQRETQYF. CDR3 DNA: TGTGCCAGTAGTATGCGGTTGGTAGGACAGCGAGAGACCCAGTACTTC.

The chain links TRBV19 to TRBJ2-6; 12 bases line up with TRBD2. Losses at the gene ends were 5 bases for V and 2 bases for J; bases not matched to a gene: 13. Germline CDR1 is LNHDA and CDR2 is SQIVND (reference sequence). The CDR3 is 20 amino acids. CDR3 in amino acids: CASSGGLAGGPGTGANVLTF. The CDR3 DNA is TGTGCCAGTAGTGGGGGGCTAGCGGGGGGGCCAGGGACTGGGGCCAACGTCCTGACTTTC. The full variable domain, in which reference TRBV19 and TRBJ2-6 provide the parts outside the CDR3, is DGGITQSPKYLFRKEGQNVTLSCEQNLNHDAMYWYRQDPGQGLRLIYYSQIVNDFQKGDIAEGYSVSREKKESFPLTVTSAQKNPTAFYLCASSGGLAGGPGTGANVLTFGAGSRLTVL.

In this sample, this clone turned up a few times. V is TRBV18 and J is TRBJ2-3, with TRBD1 matching 8 bases. After removal of 4 bases from V and 3 bases from J, the junction contained 9 bases not matched to a gene. This CDR3 region has 16 residues. Per the germline V gene, CDR1 is KGHSH and CDR2 is LQKENI. The CDR3 DNA follows: TGTGCCAGCTCACGAACCAGGGGGCGAGGGACAGATACGCAGTATTTT. This gives the protein CASSRTRGRGTDTQYF.

In this sample, this clone turned up a few times. The chain couples TRBV2 to TRBJ1-1; a weak D match, TRBD1 (5 bases). The CDR3 contains 14 residues. V gave up 6 bases and J gave up 5 bases, with 16 bases separating them. Germline values: CDR1 SNHLY, CDR2 FYNNEI. The CDR3: CASSPASGGTEAFF. DNA of the CDR3: TGTGCCAGCAGCCCCGCCTCGGGGGGAACTGAAGCTTTCTTT.

As regards this clone: The same CDR3 is also encoded by other DNA sequences in this sample. This chain joins TRBV6-5 and TRBJ1-4; 8 nucleotides line up with TRBD1. Trimming cost V 6 bases and J 4 bases; bases outside gene matches: 7. In germline, CDR1 is MNHEY, CDR2 SVGAGI. CDR3 length equals 15 residues. In nucleotides, the CDR3 is TGTGCCAGCAGCCCCACGGACAGGGATAATGAAAAACTGTTTTTT. The encoded protein is CASSPTDRDNEKLFF.

This clone was seen just once. This rearrangement joins TRBV7-3 to TRBJ1-6; D perhaps matches TRBD1 (6 bases). This CDR3 region has 15 residues. CDR1 is SGHTA and CDR2 is FQGTGA in the germline V gene. Trimming pared 0 bases from V and 10 bases from J, leaving 13 bases between. The CDR3 region has the DNA TGTGCCAGCAGCTTAACGTCGGCAGGGGAATCACCCCTCCACTTT. It yields the protein CASSLTSAGESPLHF.

The CDR3 coding sequence is TGTGCCAGCAGCTTAGGGCAGATTAATTCACCCCTCCACTTT. Protein: CASSLGQINSPLHF. The chain joins TRBV7-9 to TRBJ1-6; D remains unclear. The CDR3 is 14 residues long. With 1 base removed from V and 6 bases from J, the gap between germline ends came to 7 bases. Germline V CDR1 and CDR2: SEHNR, FQNEAQ (reference sequence).

The chain joins TRBV7-2 to TRBJ1-5, with TRBD1 as a possible D gene (6 bases). This CDR3 region has 16 residues. Deletions cut 4 bases from V and 7 bases from J, with 20 bases between. CDR1 and CDR2 from the germline V gene are SGHTA and FQGNSA. The CDR3 loop reads CASSSRFTGIGQPQHF. CDR3 sequence (DNA): TGTGCCAGCAGCTCCCGGTTCACAGGGATTGGGCAGCCCCAGCATTTT.

V and J are TRBV6-6 and TRBJ2-5, with D possibly matching TRBD2 (6 bases). CDR3 length: 14 amino acids. The V gene's germline CDR1 is MNHNY and CDR2 SVGAGI (reference sequence). V was shortened by 7 bases and J by 4 bases, with 16 bases between the two germline ends. CDR3 DNA: TGTGCCAGCACCATGACTAGAGGGGTAGAGACCCAGTACTTC. Residues: CASTMTRGVETQYF.

The chain is built from TRBV9 and TRBJ1-2; 7 positions agree with TRBD1. J gave up 1 base and V 10 bases, and 10 bases lay outside the gene matches. CDR1 SGDLS and CDR2 YYNGEE come from the germline V gene. The CDR3 totals 14 residues. The CDR3 sequence: CAGSVGGYNYGYTF. The CDR3 region has the DNA TGTGCCGGTAGCGTAGGGGGCTATAACTATGGCTACACCTTC.